This is a list of T cell receptor beta chains from one sample in a study of neurological immune-mediated disorders. TCRdb processed the 5' RACE reads anew with MiXCR; each CDR3 protein has one entry. The sample holds tens of thousands of distinct CDR3 sequences, around 5.5% seen once. Sequenced sample: PBMCs. These receptors came from a man between 18 and 29 years old with multiple sclerosis. Each CDR3 is given with its conserved first and last residue. A D gene is named only where the DNA matches it firmly.

TRBV28	-	TRBJ1-5	CASSSLTILGNQPQHF
TRBV5-1	TRBD2	TRBJ2-1	CASSLGSGGTNEQFF
TRBV20-1	TRBD1	TRBJ1-6	CSARTGGNSPLNF
TRBV3-1	TRBD1	TRBJ1-3	CASRGTGEGNTIYF
TRBV6-2/TRBV6-3	-	TRBJ2-1	CASRRLGGPEANEQFF
TRBV10-1	-	TRBJ2-7	CARRPGLYEQYF
TRBV20-1	-	TRBJ2-2	CSARADAGYTGELFF
TRBV7-8	-	TRBJ2-7	CASSLQGGHSYEQYF
TRBV9	-	TRBJ1-1	CASSVAGAGTEAFF
TRBV20-1	TRBD2	TRBJ2-3	CSASGLEQDTQYF
TRBV7-9	TRBD2	TRBJ2-1	CASSATQTSGSYNEQFF
TRBV29-1	-	TRBJ1-6	CSVLEGGSYNSPLNF
TRBV5-5	-	TRBJ2-7	CASSLEGRAVFYEQYF
TRBV5-1	-	TRBJ2-1	CASSLATGDSGFF
TRBV29-1	-	TRBJ1-2	CSVEDSGGVAGYTF
TRBV5-1	-	TRBJ2-3	CASSSSVTDTQYF
TRBV20-1	-	TRBJ1-5	CSARGFLGNQPQHF
TRBV5-1	TRBD1	TRBJ1-5	CASSEWTGGSQPQNF
TRBV18	TRBD1	TRBJ2-1	CASSQGANNEQFF
TRBV5-1	-	TRBJ1-1	CASTEGVNTEAFF
TRBV20-1	-	TRBJ1-2	CSALSDTDGYGYTF
TRBV24-1	-	TRBJ2-3	CATSDETVVGTDTQYF
TRBV7-6	TRBD1	TRBJ2-2	CASTPAGTGLTGELFF
TRBV5-1	-	TRBJ2-1	CASSIRTANYNEQFF
TRBV7-6	TRBD2	TRBJ2-7	CASSSVAGALSYEQYF
TRBV10-3	TRBD2	TRBJ2-1	CAISSSSGGIQYNEQFF
TRBV24-1	TRBD1	TRBJ2-2	CATSDYSGTGNTGELFF
TRBV20-1	TRBD2	TRBJ2-7	CSARDRAGGTYEQYF
TRBV20-1	-	TRBJ1-4	CSQRDFREKLFF
TRBV20-1	-	TRBJ2-3	CSAPTGYTDTQYF
TRBV24-1	TRBD2	TRBJ2-1	CATSDLGAGVEGKDNEQFF
TRBV4-3	-	TRBJ2-3	CASSPLGGADTQYF
TRBV20-1	TRBD2	TRBJ2-5	CSAAGTSAVETQYF
TRBV9	-	TRBJ1-1	CASSVDVGPTEAFF
TRBV7-8	TRBD1	TRBJ1-4	CASSTRHRGGEKLFF
TRBV7-2	-	TRBJ2-4	CASSLDFPGRSIAKNIQYF
TRBV20-1	-	TRBJ1-5	CSARVRNRQPQHF
TRBV29-1	TRBD1	TRBJ1-1	CSVWAGQGTFF
TRBV20-1	-	TRBJ2-7	CSAWDREFSYEQYF
TRBV10-3	-	TRBJ1-5	CAAQGSSNQPQHF
TRBV25-1	-	TRBJ1-1	CASSESLERVNTEAFF
TRBV20-1	-	TRBJ1-6	CSARDGRPPLHF